Reported below is one T cell receptor (beta chain). This clone's antigen is unknown. No much larger clone exists at a distance of one base, and base qualities are not known. The cohort was made up of approximately 670 healthy bone marrow donors. At the time of sampling, every cohort member was nominally healthy, though immune exposures that went unrecorded were likely present. The donor tested CMV seronegative, placing the donor among the 350 or so seronegative members of the cohort. Each donor provided a peripheral blood sample, and peripheral blood mononuclear cells were used for TCR beta sequencing. The Qiagen DNeasy Blood Extraction Kit was used to extract genomic DNA from the blood cell samples. The method behind the library was the immunoSEQ multiplex PCR assay. A mixture of 60 forward primers for TCR Vbeta segments and 13 reverse primers for TCR Jbeta segments was used in the multiplex PCR. Amplification of the CDR3 region of rearranged TCR beta genes was performed with a multiplex PCR assay on genomic DNA. The amplified TCR beta libraries were sequenced on the Illumina HiSeq System as 87-base-pair reads. Per the original workflow: A later analysis tallied roughly 76 million unique TCR beta chains across the approximately 670 repertoires, and about 10 million of those chains were shared by two or more donors. Raw reads were error-corrected and collapsed into unique sequences by a nearest-neighbor algorithm in which closely related sequences were merged to remove PCR and sequencing errors. To assign V, D and J gene segments, CDR3 sequences were aligned to IMGT reference sequences. For a sequence to be retained, a match of at least six nucleotides to both a V gene segment and a J gene segment was required. Rearrangements were called productive when the CDR3 lacked stop codons and stayed in frame with V and J; all others were non-productive. CDR3 was defined according to IMGT convention as the region running from the second conserved V-encoded cysteine to the conserved J-encoded phenylalanine. The earlier analysis of about 620 of the donors excluded sequences that lacked an unambiguous match to a single V gene segment. In an earlier analysis of almost 600 of the donors, a V segment was called functional when productive rearrangements were above 56.7%, and segregating when the standard deviation between donors exceeded 5%. A statistical classification framework was developed to diagnose cytomegalovirus status using the catalog of TCR beta chain sequences. A later analysis assigned V and J genes by comparing TCR nucleotide sequences with IMGT/GENE-DB human TR gene sequences. The TCRdist pipeline was used in a later analysis to assign CDR3 sequences and most-parsimonious VDJ recombination scenarios. In a later analysis, every TCR beta chain was defined by the combination of its CDR3 amino acid sequence and its V-gene family, and reads without a unique V-gene family were dropped. As a way to deal with suspected cross-contamination and a sequencing artifact, a later analysis dropped 500 to 700 nucleotide sequences that were highly shared and had low generation probability. A later analysis calculated a clonal expansion index for each public chain from normalized within-repertoire ranks of inferred template counts. In a later analysis, generation probabilities were computed with a VDJ recombination model fitted to out-of-frame rearrangements, and the resulting probabilities were checked against IGoR. In a later analysis, hypergeometric tests were used to score TCR-TCR, TCR-HLA and TCR-CMV co-occurrence, with a repertoire-size bias correction applied to TCR pairs. To estimate false discovery rates, a later analysis permuted the HLA or CMV assignments 20 times. In a later analysis, co-occurring TCRs were grouped using DBSCAN, and TCRdist sequence similarity was added for clustering within HLA-allele-positive subsets. For co-occurrence clustering, repertoires with fewer than 30,000 or more than 120,000 public chains were excluded, along with four to six repertoires with anomalous nucleotide sharing. TCRdb carries this immuneACCESS record with in-frame sequences only. Its versions omit some clonotypes, under half of them owing to an unresolved V gene in the studies checked, with the rest unexplained. D and trimming come from the DNA, and the V and J calls and clone size come from that table. Recorded for this sample are 120,000 to 150,000 clones; 68% of them occurred a single time. Of the sample, around 4.2% is held by the ten largest clones.

This sample was included in a study of cytomegalovirus exposure and HLA in healthy donors (TCRdb year 2017). Background on the whole study: According to an earlier analysis of around 600 of the donors, roughly 180 million T cells yielded over 90 million unique TCR beta sequences and around 280 Gb of sequence data. In an earlier analysis of several hundred of the donors, high-throughput TCR beta sequencing was used to judge whether each TCR beta V gene segment behaved as functional or pseudogenic. About 5 DR-DQ haplotypes were handled as single units for association and clustering, since linkage in the cohort was strong. On average, 235,054 unique TCR beta nucleotide sequences were sequenced per donor among 398 genotyped donors of the cohort, with roughly a sixth of those sequences being non-productive. Every repertoire in the discovery cohort had been generated on one and the same sequencing platform. Along with the approximately 650-subject first cohort, a separate validation cohort of over 90 different subjects was used. The study was designed to test whether signatures of past pathogen exposure could be identified by cataloging public T cell receptors. In a later genetic analysis, genome-wide SNP genotypes for about three fifths of the roughly 670 donors were used, and that subset was treated as a discovery cohort. A later analysis re-examined previously published TCR beta repertoires from just over 650 donors and added high-resolution HLA genotyping to investigate patterns of TCR occurrence. Typing coverage differed by locus: A, B, C, DRB1 and DQB1 were typed in roughly 620-630 donors, DQA1 in 500 to 550, DPA1 in around 610, and DPB1 in about 450. To predict cytomegalovirus infection status, the study brought together high-throughput TCR immunosequencing, statistical association of individual TCRs with disease status, and machine learning. Both class I and class II loci were covered by HLA typing, at four-digit resolution. Alongside the repertoire data, information on donor age, sex, ethnicity and CMV serostatus was compiled. The study profiled the T cell repertoires of approximately 700 subjects by immunosequencing and related them to cytomegalovirus serostatus. Of the 300 to 450 genotyped donors, approximately 83% fell in the genetic ancestry cluster associated with self-reported Caucasian donors. An early release covering some 640 HLA-typed donors comprised roughly 300 gigabases of sequencing data and around 80 million unique TCR sequences. The later analysis used no new phenotypic data to find candidate immune exposures, relying instead on TCR beta sequences and their occurrence across donors.

Here is what the overall study found, with its caveats: When HLA alleles, especially DR and DQ, strongly co-occurred, attributing TCR associations to individual alleles was difficult. In vitro tests confirmed that a few of the cytomegalovirus-associated TCR beta chains recognize cytomegalovirus antigens. The earlier analysis of almost 600 of the donors excluded 15 to 20 rarely observed V segments, including chromosome 9 orphons, because counts were too low. In a later analysis, around 17,000 TCR beta sequences were associated with specific HLA alleles at a false discovery rate of 0.05. It was suggested by the authors that the approach could potentially be generalized to other disease states and immunological phenotypes. An association between a missense DCLRE1C variant and V-gene and J-gene trimming of TCR beta chains was found in a later genetic analysis and replicated in an independent cohort. A further reported finding was that TCR beta sequences accurately predicted the HLA-A and HLA-B alleles for most subjects in the first cohort. An earlier analysis of roughly 570 of the donors showed that most TCR beta V segments appeared in productive rearrangements either about 87% or about 30% of the time, which broadly matched IMGT annotations. The 87-base-pair reads could not distinguish some IMGT-functional V segments, including TRBV6-2 and TRBV6-3, so those segments were excluded. Compared with equally common non-associated chains, HLA-associated TCR beta chains in a later analysis were more clonally expanded and had lower generation probabilities. A group of highly shared sequence variants was considered likely to be a technical artifact of the sequencing pipeline. Presence/absence analyses assumed roughly uniform sequencing depth across donors, an assumption that may not hold. For the cohort, immune exposure information was limited to CMV serostatus. The cohort was sequenced for TCR beta chains only, and without alpha or paired-chain data the features that could be detected were limited. Because HLA typing was missing for some donors at each locus, association tests included only the typed subset. According to a later analysis, most CMV-associated TCR beta chains appeared to be HLA-restricted, and the HLA associations seemed to be driven largely by CMV exposure. Compared with the approximately 700-donor mean, donors in an Asian-associated ancestry cluster had fewer N-insertions in productive TCRs, according to a later genetic analysis. The classifier was reported to diagnose cytomegalovirus status with high specificity and sensitivity in both the original and validation cohorts. In a later analysis, TCR association rates were found to vary across HLA loci, with the most associated TCRs seen for DRB1 alleles and the fewest for HLA-C alleles. Linkage disequilibrium might explain the correlated functional status among segregating V segments, but an unknown experimental factor could not be excluded. Most TCR sequences were seen in very few donors, while some public TCRs were found in many individuals. A total of around 150 TCR beta chains were listed by the study as associated with cytomegalovirus. Several of the top co-occurrence clusters appeared to be linked to parvovirus B19, influenza, CMV and Epstein-Barr virus, according to a later analysis.

Inclusive of the bounding cysteine and phenylalanine, the CDR3 is 15 residues long. Kept here is only the CDR3 DNA, which spans 45 bases and is read in frame from base 1. Trimmed from V: 4 bases; trimmed from J: 0 bases; junction bases lacking a gene match: 6. The germline V gene specifies SGHRS as CDR1 and YFSETQ as CDR2. Input material: PBMCs. This chain is built from TRBV5-1 and TRBJ1-2; TRBD1 agrees with 7 junctional bases. This clonotype originated in a man aged 55 to 69 in good health and CMV-seronegative. At the DNA level, the sequence is TGCGCCAGCAGCCCAGGGACAGCAGCTAACTATGGCTACACCTTC. Its protein reads: CASSPGTAANYGYTF.